This passage covers 5 T cell receptor beta chains from one sample sequenced in a study of blood T cell repertoires in COVID-19. Libraries were prepared by immunoSEQ multiplex PCR; TCRdb keeps only in-frame clonotypes and omits some of them. The data contain a few hundred thousand clones, 88% of them seen just once; the ten biggest clones take up 3.5% to 4.5%. The sequenced sample consisted of peripheral blood. These receptors came from a man in his sixties who had recovered from COVID-19.

J is TRBJ1-2 and V is TRBV5-1; 9 positions match TRBD1. CDR1 SGHRS and CDR2 YFSETQ come from the germline V gene. This CDR3 has 17 residues. Germline trimming cut 0 bases from V and 6 bases from J; bases unmatched to any gene: 12. The CDR3 sequence is CASSLASGTGRGNGYTF. The CDR3 bases are TGCGCCAGCAGCTTGGCCTCAGGGACAGGGAGAGGCAATGGCTACACCTTC.

The rearrangement links TRBV2 to TRBJ2-5, with 12 positions matching TRBD2. The CDR3 has 15 amino acids. The germline CDR1 and CDR2 sequences are SNHLY and FYNNEI. V lost 7 bases to trimming and J lost 7 bases; unmatched junction nucleotides: 10. The CDR3 region has the DNA TGTGCCAGCACCCAACTAGCGGGGGGCCCGGGGACCCAGTACTTC. It codes for CASTQLAGGPGTQYF.

On this clone: Other DNA sequences within the sample encode an identical CDR3. The chain employs TRBV9 and TRBJ2-5; 7 bases agree with TRBD1. J gave up 2 bases and V 3 bases, and 4 bases lay outside the gene matches. This CDR3 comprises 14 residues. Per germline, CDR1 SGDLS and CDR2 YYNGEE. The CDR3 loop reads CASSARQGQETQYF. CDR3 sequence (DNA): TGTGCCAGCAGCGCCAGACAGGGACAAGAGACCCAGTACTTC.

In regard to this clone: A read error may account for a junction end that differs from germline. This sequence joins TRBV5-4 and TRBJ2-1, with a weak D call TRBD2 (5 bases). CDR3 length: 16 amino acids. Germline V gene lookup returns CDR1 SGHNT and CDR2 YYREEE (reference sequence). The CDR3 bases are TGTGCCAGCAGCGAGTTTGATCGGGGTATAGGGTCCCTCGGGGTCTTC. Amino acid sequence: CASSEFDRGIGSLGVF.

The chain has TRBV18 and TRBJ1-1; no firm D call. The V gene's germline CDR1 is KGHSH and CDR2 LQKENI. CDR3 size: 15 residues. The V end lost 3 bases, the J end lost 1 base, and 12 bases lay between the germline ends. The DNA for the CDR3 is TGTGCCAGCTCACCTAGATCGGAGACGAACACTGAAGCTTTCTTT. Its protein product is CASSPRSETNTEAFF.